The present TCR beta chain was sequenced within a study of T cell responses to AZD1222 COVID-19 vaccine. Study outcomes and limitations: Spike regions recognized by vaccine-associated CD4 TCRs spanned the protein, led by 160-218 and 743-854. Sampled repertoires all dated from after the peak T cell response. White British people made up most donors, females outnumbered males, and clonal diversity was possibly underestimated.

From germline, CDR1 is LNHDA and CDR2 SQIVND (reference sequence). The CDR3 is made up of 17 amino acids. The trim removed 5 bases at V and 4 bases at J, leaving 16 bases unmatched. This clone was observed a handful of times. The antigen is not known. Clones were read by immunoSEQ multiplex PCR, and TCRdb kept only the in-frame ones, dropping some. The profile shows around 110,000 clones, about 85% of them singletons. This specimen was peripheral blood, taken 28 days after the second AZD1222 dose. The chain couples TRBV19 to TRBJ1-2, with 7 bases aligning to TRBD1. This sequence originates from an adult who received the AZD1222 COVID-19 vaccine. The CDR3 nucleotides read TGTGCCAGTAGTCCACACCGGGACAGCCGACTCGGCTATGGCTACACCTTC. The encoded protein is CASSPHRDSRLGYGYTF.